A selection of T cell receptor beta chains follows, all from one sample in a study of T cells after yellow fever vaccination. TCRdb re-called the 5' RACE reads through MiXCR, storing one row per CDR3 protein. In the table there are 180,000 or so distinct CDR3 sequences, approximately 10% of which are singletons. Material: CD8+ T cells sorted from PBMCs, obtained 15 days after the yellow fever booster vaccination. The receptors stem from a man in his late teens or twenties who received the YFV17D yellow fever vaccine. Each CDR3 is given with its conserved first and last residue. Each record gives: J gene, clone size, D gene, V gene, CDR3 protein, CDR3 DNA. The D gene is left open where the match is weak. Some rows mark clone size as missing; the rest say once, few, many or name a class of expanded clone.

j_call: TRBJ2-5; clone_size: few; d_call: NA; v_call: TRBV7-9; cdr3_aa: CASSLGGRTQETQYF; cdr3_nt: TGTGCCAGCAGCTTAGGGGGACGGACACAAGAGACCCAGTACTTC
j_call: TRBJ2-5; clone_size: few; d_call: TRBD1; v_call: TRBV20-1; cdr3_aa: CSAEQGTETQYF; cdr3_nt: TGCAGTGCTGAACAGGGGACGGAGACCCAGTACTTC
j_call: TRBJ2-2; clone_size: NA; d_call: NA; v_call: TRBV4-1; cdr3_aa: CASSQDWGAGELFF; cdr3_nt: TGCGCCAGCAGCCAAGATTGGGGGGCCGGGGAGCTGTTTTTT
j_call: TRBJ2-6; clone_size: once; d_call: NA; v_call: TRBV15; cdr3_aa: CATSRDRSGPASGANVLTF; cdr3_nt: TGTGCCACCAGCAGAGATCGGTCAGGGCCCGCTTCTGGGGCCAACGTCCTGACTTTC
j_call: TRBJ1-6; clone_size: many; d_call: NA; v_call: TRBV27; cdr3_aa: CASSPRGRYNSPLHF; cdr3_nt: TGTGCCAGCAGCCCCCGGGGCCGGTATAATTCACCCCTCCACTTT
j_call: TRBJ1-3; clone_size: few; d_call: NA; v_call: TRBV4-3; cdr3_aa: CASSQEEVGKTGNTIYF; cdr3_nt: TGCGCCAGCAGCCAAGAGGAGGTCGGGAAAACTGGAAACACCATATATTTT
j_call: TRBJ2-1; clone_size: few; d_call: NA; v_call: TRBV29-1; cdr3_aa: CSVEDGQNSYNEQFF; cdr3_nt: TGCAGCGTTGAAGATGGACAGAACTCCTACAATGAGCAGTTCTTC
j_call: TRBJ1-3; clone_size: few; d_call: NA; v_call: TRBV29-1; cdr3_aa: CSVETGTRGNTIYF; cdr3_nt: TGCAGCGTTGAGACCGGGACCCGGGGAAACACCATATATTTT
j_call: TRBJ1-4; clone_size: few; d_call: NA; v_call: TRBV5-1; cdr3_aa: CASSFEVNEKLFF; cdr3_nt: TGCGCCAGCAGCTTTGAAGTAAATGAAAAACTGTTTTTT
j_call: TRBJ1-6; clone_size: few; d_call: NA; v_call: TRBV9; cdr3_aa: CASSDRVGNSPLHF; cdr3_nt: TGTGCCAGCAGCGATCGAGTAGGCAATTCACCCCTCCACTTT
j_call: TRBJ2-2; clone_size: few; d_call: NA; v_call: TRBV4-2; cdr3_aa: CASSQDRGAVWNTGELFF; cdr3_nt: TGTGCCAGCAGCCAAGATAGAGGGGCCGTATGGAACACCGGGGAGCTGTTTTTT
j_call: TRBJ2-3; clone_size: many; d_call: TRBD2; v_call: TRBV7-9; cdr3_aa: CASSLERGADTQYF; cdr3_nt: TGTGCCAGCAGCTTAGAGCGGGGCGCAGATACGCAGTATTTT
j_call: TRBJ2-5; clone_size: NA; d_call: TRBD2; v_call: TRBV7-2; cdr3_aa: CASRTGTSGYAETQYF; cdr3_nt: TGTGCCAGCAGGACCGGGACTAGCGGCTATGCGGAGACCCAGTACTTC
j_call: TRBJ1-2; clone_size: NA; d_call: TRBD1; v_call: TRBV7-2; cdr3_aa: CASSATGGSYLGYTF; cdr3_nt: TGTGCCAGCAGCGCGACAGGGGGCAGCTATCTTGGCTACACCTTC
j_call: TRBJ2-1; clone_size: few; d_call: NA; v_call: TRBV15; cdr3_aa: CATSRDSGMDEQFF; cdr3_nt: TGTGCCACCAGCAGAGATTCAGGGATGGATGAGCAGTTCTTC
j_call: TRBJ2-7; clone_size: NA; d_call: TRBD1; v_call: TRBV5-1; cdr3_aa: CASGTGTGIYEQYF; cdr3_nt: TGCGCCAGCGGGACCGGGACAGGGATCTACGAGCAGTACTTC
j_call: TRBJ1-1; clone_size: many; d_call: NA; v_call: TRBV6-2/TRBV6-3; cdr3_aa: CASSYSSGRNPVSTEAFF; cdr3_nt: TGTGCCAGCAGTTACTCGTCAGGACGCAACCCGGTAAGCACTGAAGCTTTCTTT
j_call: TRBJ1-2; clone_size: NA; d_call: NA; v_call: TRBV20-1; cdr3_aa: CSASPFRENYGYTF; cdr3_nt: TGCAGTGCTAGCCCATTTAGGGAAAACTATGGCTACACCTTC
j_call: TRBJ2-7; clone_size: few; d_call: TRBD1; v_call: TRBV6-5; cdr3_aa: CASSYRDRAYEQYF; cdr3_nt: TGTGCCAGCAGTTATCGGGACAGAGCCTACGAGCAGTACTTC
j_call: TRBJ2-1; clone_size: many; d_call: TRBD2; v_call: TRBV5-1; cdr3_aa: CASSWTSGGTYNEQFF; cdr3_nt: TGCGCCAGCAGCTGGACTAGCGGGGGGACTTACAATGAGCAGTTCTTC
j_call: TRBJ2-4; clone_size: NA; d_call: NA; v_call: TRBV5-5; cdr3_aa: CASSLVGENIQYF; cdr3_nt: TGTGCCAGCAGCTTGGTAGGAGAAAACATTCAGTACTTC
j_call: TRBJ2-5; clone_size: few; d_call: NA; v_call: TRBV20-1; cdr3_aa: CSARGFDGQETQYF; cdr3_nt: TGCAGTGCTAGAGGATTTGACGGACAAGAGACCCAGTACTTC
j_call: TRBJ2-1; clone_size: NA; d_call: TRBD2; v_call: TRBV12-3/TRBV12-4; cdr3_aa: CASSFGGAADEQFF; cdr3_nt: TGTGCCAGCAGTTTCGGGGGGGCAGCGGATGAGCAGTTCTTC
j_call: TRBJ1-4; clone_size: NA; d_call: NA; v_call: TRBV29-1; cdr3_aa: CSVRGALNEKLFF; cdr3_nt: TGCAGCGTGAGGGGAGCCCTTAATGAAAAACTGTTTTTT
j_call: TRBJ2-5; clone_size: few; d_call: TRBD2; v_call: TRBV15; cdr3_aa: CATKPRGVLETQYF; cdr3_nt: TGTGCCACCAAGCCACGGGGGGTTTTGGAGACCCAGTACTTC
j_call: TRBJ2-1; clone_size: NA; d_call: TRBD1; v_call: TRBV2; cdr3_aa: CASSKTGSSYNEQFF; cdr3_nt: TGTGCCAGCAGCAAGACAGGGAGCTCCTACAATGAGCAGTTCTTC
j_call: TRBJ1-1; clone_size: NA; d_call: TRBD1; v_call: TRBV29-1; cdr3_aa: CSVGQGSGTEAFF; cdr3_nt: TGCAGCGTTGGACAGGGGTCAGGGACTGAAGCTTTCTTT
j_call: TRBJ2-1; clone_size: few; d_call: NA; v_call: TRBV7-3; cdr3_aa: CASSSRTTGGGGSSYNEQFF; cdr3_nt: TGTGCCAGCAGCTCCCGGACTACCGGGGGTGGGGGTAGCTCCTACAATGAGCAGTTCTTC
j_call: TRBJ2-7; clone_size: NA; d_call: NA; v_call: TRBV6-6; cdr3_aa: CASSYGAEMSEQYF; cdr3_nt: TGTGCCAGCAGTTACGGGGCAGAAATGTCCGAGCAGTACTTC
j_call: TRBJ2-5; clone_size: NA; d_call: NA; v_call: TRBV4-1; cdr3_aa: CASSQDGQPQETQYF; cdr3_nt: TGCGCCAGCAGCCAAGACGGACAGCCCCAAGAGACCCAGTACTTC
j_call: TRBJ2-2; clone_size: few; d_call: TRBD2; v_call: TRBV5-6; cdr3_aa: CASSPLERGPSGELFF; cdr3_nt: TGTGCCAGCAGCCCACTAGAGCGGGGGCCGTCCGGGGAGCTGTTTTTT
j_call: TRBJ2-2; clone_size: many; d_call: TRBD2; v_call: TRBV6-6; cdr3_aa: CASSYLFGQMSGGASNGELFF; cdr3_nt: TGTGCCAGCAGTTACTTGTTCGGACAGATGAGCGGGGGGGCCTCGAACGGGGAGCTGTTTTTT
j_call: TRBJ2-3; clone_size: NA; d_call: TRBD2; v_call: TRBV29-1; cdr3_aa: CSGGGLSDTQYF; cdr3_nt: TGCAGCGGCGGGGGGTTGTCAGATACGCAGTATTTT
j_call: TRBJ2-7; clone_size: NA; d_call: NA; v_call: TRBV5-1; cdr3_aa: CASTEVPGPSSYEQYF; cdr3_nt: TGCGCCAGCACCGAGGTCCCGGGGCCCAGCTCCTACGAGCAGTACTTC
j_call: TRBJ2-7; clone_size: few; d_call: TRBD2; v_call: TRBV6-4; cdr3_aa: CASSDSNGGGTYEQYF; cdr3_nt: TGTGCCAGCAGTGACTCTAACGGGGGGGGAACCTACGAGCAGTACTTC
j_call: TRBJ2-3; clone_size: few; d_call: NA; v_call: TRBV7-6; cdr3_aa: CASSPEPSPDTQYF; cdr3_nt: TGTGCCAGCAGCCCGGAACCCTCCCCAGATACGCAGTATTTT
j_call: TRBJ1-4; clone_size: NA; d_call: NA; v_call: TRBV12-3/TRBV12-4; cdr3_aa: CASRENRAKSNEKLFF; cdr3_nt: TGTGCCAGCAGGGAAAACAGGGCAAAGAGCAATGAAAAACTGTTTTTT
j_call: TRBJ1-1; clone_size: NA; d_call: TRBD1; v_call: TRBV7-9; cdr3_aa: CASSHWTGALNTEAFF; cdr3_nt: TGTGCCAGCAGCCATTGGACAGGGGCTTTGAACACTGAAGCTTTCTTT
j_call: TRBJ2-1; clone_size: NA; d_call: TRBD1; v_call: TRBV19; cdr3_aa: CASSIRTGGPYNEQFF; cdr3_nt: TGTGCCAGTAGTATTAGGACAGGGGGACCATACAATGAGCAGTTCTTC
j_call: TRBJ2-7; clone_size: few; d_call: NA; v_call: TRBV7-9; cdr3_aa: CASGTDSYEQYF; cdr3_nt: TGTGCCAGTGGGACGGATTCCTACGAGCAGTACTTC
j_call: TRBJ2-1; clone_size: few; d_call: TRBD2; v_call: TRBV20-1; cdr3_aa: CSASPTSGDDYNEQFF; cdr3_nt: TGCAGTGCTAGTCCGACTAGCGGAGACGACTACAATGAGCAGTTCTTC
j_call: TRBJ2-3; clone_size: few; d_call: TRBD1; v_call: TRBV18; cdr3_aa: CASSPGQALTDTQYF; cdr3_nt: TGTGCCAGCTCACCAGGACAGGCCCTCACAGATACGCAGTATTTT
j_call: TRBJ2-1; clone_size: few; d_call: NA; v_call: TRBV9; cdr3_aa: CASSVGGGLHNEQFF; cdr3_nt: TGTGCCAGCAGCGTAGGGGGGGGCCTCCACAATGAGCAGTTCTTC
j_call: TRBJ1-1; clone_size: few; d_call: NA; v_call: TRBV4-1; cdr3_aa: CASSQDPWPEAFF; cdr3_nt: TGCGCCAGCAGCCAAGATCCTTGGCCCGAAGCTTTCTTT
j_call: TRBJ2-7; clone_size: many; d_call: NA; v_call: TRBV4-3; cdr3_aa: CASSQERQKYEQYF; cdr3_nt: TGCGCCAGCAGCCAAGAGCGTCAGAAATACGAGCAGTACTTC
j_call: TRBJ1-2; clone_size: few; d_call: TRBD1; v_call: TRBV7-2; cdr3_aa: CASSLVSRGLYGYTF; cdr3_nt: TGTGCCAGCAGCTTAGTTTCCAGGGGGCTTTATGGCTACACCTTC
j_call: TRBJ2-1; clone_size: few; d_call: TRBD2; v_call: TRBV27; cdr3_aa: CASRGGGVGYDEQFF; cdr3_nt: TGTGCCAGCCGTGGCGGGGGGGTAGGGTATGATGAGCAGTTCTTC
j_call: TRBJ2-5; clone_size: few; d_call: TRBD2; v_call: TRBV6-1; cdr3_aa: CASSHSGLAAQETQYF; cdr3_nt: TGTGCCAGCAGTCATTCCGGACTAGCGGCCCAAGAGACCCAGTACTTC
j_call: TRBJ2-1; clone_size: few; d_call: NA; v_call: TRBV6-2/TRBV6-3; cdr3_aa: CASSHGDLDLNEQFF; cdr3_nt: TGTGCCAGCAGCCATGGGGACCTGGATCTTAATGAGCAGTTCTTC
j_call: TRBJ1-1; clone_size: NA; d_call: NA; v_call: TRBV18; cdr3_aa: CASSPPSWARDTEAFF; cdr3_nt: TGTGCCAGCTCACCACCCAGTTGGGCGAGGGACACTGAAGCTTTCTTT
j_call: TRBJ2-7; clone_size: few; d_call: TRBD2; v_call: TRBV27; cdr3_aa: CASSLISSGGPYEQYF; cdr3_nt: TGTGCCAGCAGTTTAATATCCAGCGGGGGTCCCTACGAGCAGTACTTC
j_call: TRBJ2-5; clone_size: NA; d_call: NA; v_call: TRBV27; cdr3_aa: CASSLARGSGAQYF; cdr3_nt: TGTGCCAGCAGTTTAGCGAGGGGGAGTGGGGCCCAGTACTTC
j_call: TRBJ1-1; clone_size: few; d_call: NA; v_call: TRBV7-9; cdr3_aa: CASSLGGGGVRTEAFF; cdr3_nt: TGTGCCAGCAGCTTAGGTGGGGGAGGGGTCAGGACTGAAGCTTTCTTT